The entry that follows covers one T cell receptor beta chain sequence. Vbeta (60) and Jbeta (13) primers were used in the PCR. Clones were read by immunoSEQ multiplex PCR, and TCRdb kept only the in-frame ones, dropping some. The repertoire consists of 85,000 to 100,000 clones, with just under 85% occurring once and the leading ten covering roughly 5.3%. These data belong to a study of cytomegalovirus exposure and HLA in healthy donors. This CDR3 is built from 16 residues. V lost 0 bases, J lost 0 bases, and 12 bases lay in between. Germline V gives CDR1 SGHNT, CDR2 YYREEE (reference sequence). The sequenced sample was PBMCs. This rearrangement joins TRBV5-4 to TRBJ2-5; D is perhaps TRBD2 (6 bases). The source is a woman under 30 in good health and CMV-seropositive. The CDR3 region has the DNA TGTGCCAGCAGCTTGGCAGCAGGGAGGTACCAAGAGACCCAGTACTTC. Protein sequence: CASSLAAGRYQETQYF.